Sequencing of this T cell receptor beta chain was carried out in a study of blood T cell repertoires in COVID-19. The CDR3 length is 14 residues. The germline V and J ends were trimmed by 5 bases and 4 bases, with 16 bases remaining between them. The V gene's germline CDR1 is SGHNT and CDR2 YYREEE (reference sequence). TCRdb keeps only in-frame clones here, not all; method: immunoSEQ multiplex PCR. This table has about 21,000 clones, around 81% appearing once. The source is a man in his 60s with active COVID-19. The chain joins TRBV5-4 to TRBJ2-7; D call uncertain. Input material: peripheral blood. CDR3 in amino acids: CASSFAPGGYEQYF. The CDR3 DNA follows: TGTGCCAGCAGTTTCGCCCCCGGCGGATACGAGCAGTACTTC. Full variable domain (outside the CDR3, taken from reference TRBV5-4 and TRBJ2-7): ETGVTQSPTHLIKTRGQQVTLRCSSQSGHNTVSWYQQALGQGPQFIFQYYREEENGRGNFPPRFSGLQFPNYSSELNVNALELDDSALYLCASSFAPGGYEQYFGPGTRLTVT.